These T cell receptor beta chains were read from a single sample in a study of blood T cell repertoires in COVID-19. The protocol was immunoSEQ multiplex PCR, while the TCRdb copy is restricted to in-frame clones and leaves out a portion. The sample records roughly 170,000 clones, around 88% being singletons. Sample: PBMCs or T cells enriched from blood (not recorded which). The source of these receptors is a woman aged 50 to 65 in a cohort exposed to, infected with or recovered from COVID-19 (not recorded which). Both conserved end residues are part of each CDR3. D genes are given only for firm matches. The size entry is marked missing in some rows and otherwise reads once, few, many or a size class.

cdr3_nt	cdr3_aa	d_call	v_call	clone_size	j_call
TGTGCCAGCAGCCAAGCGGGACTCCCTATGGAGACCCAGTACTTC	CASSQAGLPMETQYF	-	TRBV3-1/TRBV3-2	once	TRBJ2-5
TGTGCCAGTAGTCTTGGTGTGGGAGGGCAGACAGATACGCAGTATTTT	CASSLGVGGQTDTQYF	TRBD2	TRBV19	-	TRBJ2-3
TGTGCCAGCAGCTACCCAGGGGGCGCAGACGGCTACACCTTC	CASSYPGGADGYTF	TRBD1	TRBV7-8	-	TRBJ1-2
TGTGCCAGCAGTCCCCCTTCGTATGGCTACACCTTC	CASSPPSYGYTF	-	TRBV6-5	-	TRBJ1-2
TGTGCCAGTAGTCCGAGACAGGCCCGCAATCAGCCCCAGCATTTT	CASSPRQARNQPQHF	-	TRBV19	-	TRBJ1-5
TGTGTCAGCGGATCACTAGCGGGAGGGGAGACCCAGTACTTC	CVSGSLAGGETQYF	TRBD2	TRBV28	-	TRBJ2-5
TGTGCCAGCAGTTTTTTCCGGACAGAGAACTATGGCTACACCTTC	CASSFFRTENYGYTF	-	TRBV28	-	TRBJ1-2
TGTGCCAGCTCATCAGGACTAGCGGATGAGCAGTTCTTC	CASSSGLADEQFF	TRBD2	TRBV18	once	TRBJ2-1
TGTGCCAGCAGCGGGGCTCGGGTTGATGAGCAGTTCTTC	CASSGARVDEQFF	-	TRBV11-3	-	TRBJ2-1
TGTGCCAGCAGTTTATCGGGGGGACCACTCTTGAGTGGCTACACCTTC	CASSLSGGPLLSGYTF	-	TRBV28	once	TRBJ1-2
TGTGCCAGCAGCTTAGAGCCGGGTCAGCCCCAGCATTTT	CASSLEPGQPQHF	-	TRBV13	once	TRBJ1-5
TGTGCCAGCGCCAGGGACGAGCAGTACTTC	CASARDEQYF	-	TRBV6-5	-	TRBJ2-7
TGTGCCAGCAGCTTAGAAACAGGGACGTCCTACGAGCAGTACTTC	CASSLETGTSYEQYF	-	TRBV7-2	few	TRBJ2-7
TGTGCCAGCAGCAAAGTCCCCCTAGCCTTTGAAGCTTTCTTT	CASSKVPLAFEAFF	-	TRBV27	-	TRBJ1-1
TGTGCCAGCAGCGCACCAGGGGGCGGCTATGGCTACACCTTC	CASSAPGGGYGYTF	TRBD1	TRBV9	-	TRBJ1-2
TGTGCCAGCAGTTTCCAGGGGGGAGAGAACATTCAGTACTTC	CASSFQGGENIQYF	-	TRBV27	-	TRBJ2-4
TGTGCCAGCAGCCAAGACCCGGGAACCAAAAAGAATAATTCACCCCTCCACTTT	CASSQDPGTKKNNSPLHF	-	TRBV3-1/TRBV3-2	-	TRBJ1-6
TGTGCCACTCAAACCCCGCAGGGGCGGGGCTACACCTTC	CATQTPQGRGYTF	-	TRBV19	-	TRBJ1-2
TGTGCCAGCAGTTTTGACAGAATCCAAGAGACCCAGTACTTC	CASSFDRIQETQYF	-	TRBV2	-	TRBJ2-5
TGTGCCACCAGCAGGCGGGGGTACGGCACTGAAGCTTTCTTT	CATSRRGYGTEAFF	-	TRBV15	-	TRBJ1-1
TGTGCCAGCAGTTTATCCGTTTCAGCGGGGATTACACATACGCAGTATTTT	CASSLSVSAGITHTQYF	TRBD2	TRBV27	-	TRBJ2-3
TGTGCCAGCAGCTCCGGAGGGTGGGAGCAGTACTTC	CASSSGGWEQYF	-	TRBV7-8	once	TRBJ2-7
TGTGCCAGCAGTTTGCGAGGGTACGGTGGCTACACCTTC	CASSLRGYGGYTF	-	TRBV28	-	TRBJ1-2
TGTGCCAGCAGCCCCGGGCGTACCACAGGGAAGGAGCAGTTCTTC	CASSPGRTTGKEQFF	-	TRBV7-2	once	TRBJ2-1
TGTGCCAGCACCCTCCCCGAGGTAGTTGAGACCCAGTACTTC	CASTLPEVVETQYF	-	TRBV6-5	-	TRBJ2-5
TGTGCCAGCGGAAGCGGGGGGGCCTACGAGCAGTACTTC	CASGSGGAYEQYF	TRBD2	TRBV28	-	TRBJ2-7
TGTGCCAGCAGTATCTTCTCTGTCCGGGACACAGAACGCAATCAGCCCCAGCATTTT	CASSIFSVRDTERNQPQHF	-	TRBV28	-	TRBJ1-5
TGTGCCAGCAGTTTTACAAGGGGCACTGAAGCTTTCTTT	CASSFTRGTEAFF	-	TRBV12-3/TRBV12-4	-	TRBJ1-1
TGTGCCAGCAGTTTTACGGGTTCGGGCAATCAGCCCCAGCATTTT	CASSFTGSGNQPQHF	-	TRBV27	-	TRBJ1-5
TGTGCCAGCAGCTTAAGGGGTATCGCGAGCTCCTACGAGCAGTACTTC	CASSLRGIASSYEQYF	-	TRBV7-8	-	TRBJ2-7
TGTGCCAGCAGCTCCAGACAGGGCGGAAACATTCAGTACTTC	CASSSRQGGNIQYF	TRBD1	TRBV7-2	-	TRBJ2-4
TGTGCCTGGAGCAGAGGTAGCGCTCTGTTTTTT	CAWSRGSALFF	-	TRBV30	-	TRBJ1-4
TGTGCCAGTAGTATTTTAGGGTGGGGCAGCGACCTCTCTGGGGCCAACGTCCTGACTTTC	CASSILGWGSDLSGANVLTF	-	TRBV19	-	TRBJ2-6
TGTGCCAGCAGCCAGGTGGCACCCACCTACGAGCAGTACTTC	CASSQVAPTYEQYF	-	TRBV5-6	-	TRBJ2-7
TGTGCCAGCAGTTACTCGGGACAGGGAGATAACTATGGCTACACCTTC	CASSYSGQGDNYGYTF	TRBD1	TRBV6-5	-	TRBJ1-2
TGTGCCAGCAGTTTATGGGAGACAGGGGGCAATTCCTACGAGCAGTACTTC	CASSLWETGGNSYEQYF	TRBD1	TRBV27	-	TRBJ2-7
TGTGCCAGCAACTCGGTCGGGAAGAGCTCCTACGAGCAGTACTTC	CASNSVGKSSYEQYF	-	TRBV7-2	once	TRBJ2-7
TGTGCCAGCAGCCGGTCGACAGGGGCTGGCTCCTACAATGAGCAGTTCTTC	CASSRSTGAGSYNEQFF	TRBD1	TRBV14	few	TRBJ2-1
TGTGCCAGCAGTTTGACAGGGGAGTACAACGAGCAGTACTTC	CASSLTGEYNEQYF	TRBD1	TRBV28	-	TRBJ2-7
TGTGCCAGCAAGCGGGGTCCAGGGGTACTAGATAATTCACCCCTCCACTTT	CASKRGPGVLDNSPLHF	-	TRBV5-4	-	TRBJ1-6
TGTGCCAGCAGCCAGGGACTCGGGGCGGTGTACGTGCAGTACTTC	CASSQGLGAVYVQYF	-	TRBV5-6	-	TRBJ2-7
TGTGCCAGTAGCAGAGGACAGCGCGACACCGGGGAGCTGTTTTTT	CASSRGQRDTGELFF	-	TRBV19	few	TRBJ2-2
TGTGCCAGCAGGAAGACAGGGGCAGACAATGAGCAGTTCTTC	CASRKTGADNEQFF	TRBD1	TRBV6-5	-	TRBJ2-1
TGTGCCAGCAGCTTAAGTGAGGATACGCAGTATTTT	CASSLSEDTQYF	-	TRBV7-6	-	TRBJ2-3
TGTGCCAGCAGCTCAGACGTCGGGGGGTCTAACTATGGCTACACCTTC	CASSSDVGGSNYGYTF	-	TRBV28	-	TRBJ1-2